Listed here are 11 T cell receptor beta chains from one sample, sequenced in a study of blood T cell repertoires in COVID-19. Clones were sequenced by immunoSEQ multiplex PCR, and TCRdb holds only the in-frame ones, with some missing. The data hold roughly 100,000 clones, with 70% to 90% observed a single time. Sequenced input: peripheral blood. The receptor source for this set is a woman aged 55-69 years with acute or convalescent COVID-19.

The rearrangement uses TRBV7-9 and TRBJ2-1, with D possibly TRBD2 on 5 matching bases. CDR1 SEHNR and CDR2 FQNEAQ come from the germline V gene (reference sequence). Trimming removed 2 bases at V and 9 bases at J, with 14 bases between. The CDR3 spans 14 residues. CDR3 loop: CASSLMSEGSEQFF. The CDR3 DNA reads as TGTGCCAGCAGCTTAATGAGTGAAGGGAGTGAGCAGTTCTTC.

The chain joins TRBV6-5 to TRBJ2-1; 9 bases align to TRBD2. CDR3 length: 14 amino acids. Germline loops: CDR1 MNHEY, CDR2 SVGAGI. V shed 6 bases and J 6 bases; nucleotides not matched to a gene: 6. The CDR3 coding sequence is TGTGCCAGCAGGATCGGGACTAGCACCAATGAGCAGTTCTTC. Residues: CASRIGTSTNEQFF.

The gene calls are TRBV19 and TRBJ1-2; TRBD1 aligns across 9 bases. The CDR3 runs 13 residues. Germline V CDR1 and CDR2: LNHDA, SQIVND (reference sequence). V was clipped by 3 bases and J by 8 bases; unmatched bases: 4. The CDR3 DNA follows: TGTGCCAGTAGTATGGGACAGGGTGGCGGCTACACCTTC. Translation: CASSMGQGGGYTF.

This chain connects TRBV2 to TRBJ1-1, with D perhaps matching TRBD1 (6 bases). V was shortened by 0 bases and J by 1 base, with 9 bases between the two germline ends. The CDR3 length is 15 residues. Germline CDR1 is SNHLY and CDR2 is FYNNEI. CDR3 bases: TGTGCCAGCAGTGAAGCGCGGGGGGCGAACACTGAAGCTTTCTTT. This gives the protein CASSEARGANTEAFF.

The chain links TRBV7-9 to TRBJ2-1, with 10 bases identical to TRBD2. This CDR3 spans 15 amino acids. CDR1 is SEHNR, CDR2 FQNEAQ, per germline (reference sequence). V shed 3 bases, J shed 7 bases, and the junction held 6 bases outside the gene matches. This CDR3 reads CASSFASGSTNEQFF. CDR3 nucleotides: TGTGCCAGCAGCTTCGCTAGCGGGAGTACTAATGAGCAGTTCTTC.

The V gene is TRBV18, the J gene TRBJ1-1; D possibly corresponds to TRBD1 (5 bases). CDR1 is KGHSH, CDR2 LQKENI, per germline. The CDR3 covers 20 residues. V lost 3 bases and J lost 0, with 26 bases in between. Here the CDR3 DNA reads TGTGCCAGCTCACCCTTAGGGCCAGGGCAGCCCAAACTCCTGAACACTGAAGCTTTCTTT. This sequence encodes CASSPLGPGQPKLLNTEAFF.

The rearrangement links TRBV5-6 to TRBJ2-5; 8 bases map to TRBD2. V gave up 6 bases and J gave up 3 bases; unmatched junction bases: 16. Per the germline V gene, CDR1 is SGHDT and CDR2 is YYEEEE. The CDR3 is 17 residues long. The CDR3 reads CASNLGAGGGMKETQYF. The CDR3, as DNA: TGTGCCAGCAACCTCGGTGCGGGAGGAGGGATGAAAGAGACCCAGTACTTC. Variable domain in full (rest from reference TRBV5-6 and TRBJ2-5): DAGVTQSPTHLIKTRGQQVTLRCSPKSGHDTVSWYQQALGQGPQFIFQYYEEEERQRGNFPDRFSGHQFPNYSSELNVNALLLGDSALYLCASNLGAGGGMKETQYFGPGTRLLVL.

This sequence joins TRBV7-9 and TRBJ1-1; D perhaps matches TRBD1 (6 bases). The germline V and J ends were trimmed by 1 base and 7 bases, with 13 bases remaining between them. The CDR3 totals 14 residues. CDR1 is SEHNR and CDR2 is FQNEAQ in the germline V gene (reference sequence). The CDR3 region has the DNA TGTGCCAGCAGCTTAGAGGGGCGCAGGGGTGAAGCTTTCTTT. Protein sequence: CASSLEGRRGEAFF.

The chain is built from TRBV5-1 and TRBJ1-1; D uncertain. The CDR3 runs to 13 residues. In germline, CDR1 is SGHRS, CDR2 YFSETQ. V was cut by 0 bases and J by 1 base, with 4 bases left in between. Here the CDR3 DNA reads TGCGCCAGCAGCTTGGGCGGGAACACTGAAGCTTTCTTT. Encoded protein: CASSLGGNTEAFF.

The rearrangement joins TRBV28 to TRBJ1-2; TRBD1 might be the D (5 bases). Germline CDR1 MDHEN, CDR2 SYDVKM. The CDR3 is 14 residues long. Trimming shortened V by 5 bases and J by 5 bases, and 15 bases separated the two germline ends. The CDR3 loop reads CASSPSGGSYGYTF. CDR3 coding DNA: TGTGCCAGCAGTCCCTCGGGGGGTTCGTATGGCTACACCTTC.

The rearrangement joins TRBV15 to TRBJ2-5, with D possibly matching TRBD2 (6 bases). Trimming took 0 bases from V and 7 from J, leaving 6 bases between them. The CDR3 loop spans 12 amino acids. Per germline, CDR1 LNHNV and CDR2 YYDKDF (reference sequence). Written as DNA, the CDR3 is TGTGCCACCAGCAGAGAGGGGGGGACCCAGTACTTC. Protein: CATSREGGTQYF.